Listed below are T cell receptor beta chains from one sample, sequenced in a study of T cell responses to AZD1222 COVID-19 vaccine. This table comes from immunoSEQ multiplex PCR, and its TCRdb copy is limited to in-frame clones, with some not included. The repertoire consists of around 50,000 clones, with about 90% occurring once and the leading ten covering approximately 15%. The input for sequencing was peripheral blood, taken on day 0 of AZD1222 vaccination. Source of these receptors: an adult in good health. Both conserved end residues are part of each CDR3. Fields, in order: CDR3 protein, V gene, J gene.

CDR3: CASQSPGGAWGNTIYF; V: TRBV28; J: TRBJ1-3
CDR3: CASSQDGGQGVFGYTF; V: TRBV4-2; J: TRBJ1-2
CDR3: CASSTTGGWTGELFF; V: TRBV5-1; J: TRBJ2-2
CDR3: CASSYRQGPPQETQYF; V: TRBV4-1; J: TRBJ2-5
CDR3: CARSSFLSDRASDYGYTF; V: TRBV5-3; J: TRBJ1-2
CDR3: CASSRNPDRTDTQYF; V: TRBV14; J: TRBJ2-3
CDR3: CASSLEGLNTEAFF; V: TRBV14; J: TRBJ1-1
CDR3: CASSQVGRGGYEQYF; V: TRBV3-1/TRBV3-2; J: TRBJ2-7
CDR3: CSAQDLEQFF; V: TRBV20-1; J: TRBJ2-1
CDR3: CASSLADRGAEAFF; V: TRBV5-1; J: TRBJ1-1
CDR3: CASSYAPTGSNQPQHF; V: TRBV6-5; J: TRBJ1-5
CDR3: CASSDPMRELSGVLF; V: TRBV2; J: TRBJ2-1
CDR3: CASSLGQGATEAFF; V: TRBV5-1; J: TRBJ1-1
CDR3: CASSLEGPSIGGYTF; V: TRBV7-2; J: TRBJ1-2
CDR3: CASSPPGVINYGYTF; V: TRBV9; J: TRBJ1-2
CDR3: CASSHQTGSYEQYF; V: TRBV6-5; J: TRBJ2-7
CDR3: CASSQASGRLSDTQYF; V: TRBV4-2; J: TRBJ2-3
CDR3: CASTPGLADHNEQFF; V: TRBV7-2; J: TRBJ2-1
CDR3: CASSFDQGTNTEAFF; V: TRBV7-6; J: TRBJ1-1
CDR3: CASSLRLAEQFF; V: TRBV11-1; J: TRBJ2-1
CDR3: CASSLTLRDANIQYF; V: TRBV11-2; J: TRBJ2-4
CDR3: CASSLGLHGNTDTQYF; V: TRBV5-1; J: TRBJ2-3